This note documents a single T cell receptor (beta chain) sequence. Cells designated naive CD8 were CD45RO-negative and were positively selected for CCR7, with terminally differentiated effector memory CD45RA+ cells excluded. This sample was taken from a study of shared clonotypes between healthy human individuals. Germline CDR1 SGDLS, CDR2 YYNGEE. V was pared by 3 bases and J by 6 bases, with 10 bases of the junction left unmatched. The CDR3 is made up of 17 amino acids. Researchers divided each subset's genomic DNA evenly across several immunoSEQ plates. Using immunoSEQ multiplex PCR, the repertoire was profiled, and TCRdb retains in-frame clones only, with some absent. The repertoire holds hundreds of thousands of clones, with roughly 95% as singletons.

The sample was naive CD8+ T cells sorted from blood. The genes are TRBV9 and TRBJ2-1, with TRBD2 matching over 12 bases. The receptor was derived from a woman between 25 and 40 years old in good health. In nucleotides, the CDR3 is TGTGCCAGCAGCGAAGGGACTAGCGGGCTCAGAGGCAATGAGCAGTTCTTC. Amino acids: CASSEGTSGLRGNEQFF.